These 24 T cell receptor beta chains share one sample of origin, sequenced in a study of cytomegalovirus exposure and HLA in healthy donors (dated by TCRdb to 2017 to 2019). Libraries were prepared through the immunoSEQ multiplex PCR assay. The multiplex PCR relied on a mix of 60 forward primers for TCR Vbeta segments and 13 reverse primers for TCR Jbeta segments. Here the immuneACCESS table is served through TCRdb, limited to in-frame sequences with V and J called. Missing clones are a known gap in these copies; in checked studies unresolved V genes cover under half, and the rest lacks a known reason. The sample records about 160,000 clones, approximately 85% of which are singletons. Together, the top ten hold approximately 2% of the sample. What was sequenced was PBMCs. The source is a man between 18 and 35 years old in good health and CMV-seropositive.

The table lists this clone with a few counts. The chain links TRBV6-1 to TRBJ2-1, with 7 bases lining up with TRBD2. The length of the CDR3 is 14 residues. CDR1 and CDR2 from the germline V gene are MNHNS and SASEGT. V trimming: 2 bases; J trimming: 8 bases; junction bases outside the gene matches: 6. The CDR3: CASSESWGGYEQFF. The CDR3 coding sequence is TGTGCCAGCAGTGAATCGTGGGGGGGGTATGAGCAGTTCTTC.

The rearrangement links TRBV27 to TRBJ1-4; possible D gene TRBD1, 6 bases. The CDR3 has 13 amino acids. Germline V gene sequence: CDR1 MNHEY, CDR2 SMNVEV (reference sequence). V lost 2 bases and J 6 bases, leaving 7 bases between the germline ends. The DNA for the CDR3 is TGTGCCAGCAGTTTACAGGGGCATGAAAAACTGTTTTTT. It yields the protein CASSLQGHEKLFF.

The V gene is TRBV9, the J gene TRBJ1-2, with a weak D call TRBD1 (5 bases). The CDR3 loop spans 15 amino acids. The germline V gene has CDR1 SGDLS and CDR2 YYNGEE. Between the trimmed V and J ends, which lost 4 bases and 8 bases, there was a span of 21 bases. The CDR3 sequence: CASSREGWDFGGYTF. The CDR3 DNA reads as TGTGCCAGCAGCAGAGAAGGGTGGGACTTCGGAGGCTACACCTTC.

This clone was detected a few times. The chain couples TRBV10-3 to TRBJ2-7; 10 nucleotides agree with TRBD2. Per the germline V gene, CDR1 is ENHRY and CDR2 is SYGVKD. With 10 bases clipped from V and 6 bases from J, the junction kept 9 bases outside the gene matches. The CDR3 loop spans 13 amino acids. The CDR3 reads CASRGTSEGEQYF. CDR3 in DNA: TGTGCCAGCAGGGGGACTAGCGAAGGCGAGCAGTACTTC.

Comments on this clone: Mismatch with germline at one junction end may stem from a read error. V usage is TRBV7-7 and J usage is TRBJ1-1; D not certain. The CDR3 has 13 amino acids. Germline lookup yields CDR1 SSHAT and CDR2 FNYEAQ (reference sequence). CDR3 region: CASSLRENTEAFF. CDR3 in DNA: TGTGCTAGCAGCTTACGGGAGAACACTGAAGCTTTCTTT.

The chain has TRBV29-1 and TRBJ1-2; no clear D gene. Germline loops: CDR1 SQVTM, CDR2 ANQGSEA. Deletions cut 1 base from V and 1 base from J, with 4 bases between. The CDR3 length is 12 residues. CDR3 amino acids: CSVEASNYGYTF. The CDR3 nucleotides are TGCAGCGTTGAAGCCAGTAACTATGGCTACACCTTC.

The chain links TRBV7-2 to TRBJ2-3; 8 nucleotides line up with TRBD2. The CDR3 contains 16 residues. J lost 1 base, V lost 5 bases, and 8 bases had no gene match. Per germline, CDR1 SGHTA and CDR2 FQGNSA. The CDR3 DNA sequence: TGTGCCAGCAGCCGATTCACTAGCGGCGGCACAGATACGCAGTATTTT. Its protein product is CASSRFTSGGTDTQYF.

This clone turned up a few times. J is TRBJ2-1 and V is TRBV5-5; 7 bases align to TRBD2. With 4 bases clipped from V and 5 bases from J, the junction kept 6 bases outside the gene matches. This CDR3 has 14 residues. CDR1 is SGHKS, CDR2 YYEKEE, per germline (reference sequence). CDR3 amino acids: CASSPRLADNEQFF. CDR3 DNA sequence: TGTGCCAGCAGCCCCCGGCTAGCGGACAATGAGCAGTTCTTC.

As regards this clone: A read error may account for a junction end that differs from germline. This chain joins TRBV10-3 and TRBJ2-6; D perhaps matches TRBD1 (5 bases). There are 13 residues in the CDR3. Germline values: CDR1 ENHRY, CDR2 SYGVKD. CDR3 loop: CATIPSGANGLTF. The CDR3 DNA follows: TGTGCCACGATACCTTCTGGGGCCAACGGCCTGACTTTC.

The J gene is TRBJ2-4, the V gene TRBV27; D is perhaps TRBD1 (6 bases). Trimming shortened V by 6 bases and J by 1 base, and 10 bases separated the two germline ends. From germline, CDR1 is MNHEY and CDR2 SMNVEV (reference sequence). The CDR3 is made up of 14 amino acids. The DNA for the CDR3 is TGTGCCAGCAGCCTGCAGGGGGCCAAAAACATTCAGTACTTC. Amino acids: CASSLQGAKNIQYF.

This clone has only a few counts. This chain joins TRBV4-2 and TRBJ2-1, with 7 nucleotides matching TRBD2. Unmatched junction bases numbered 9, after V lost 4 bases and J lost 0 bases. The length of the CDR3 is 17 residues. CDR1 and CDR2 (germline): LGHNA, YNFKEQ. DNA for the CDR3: TGTGCCAGCAGCCGGGAGGGGCTCCCGAGCTCCTACAATGAGCAGTTCTTC. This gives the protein CASSREGLPSSYNEQFF.

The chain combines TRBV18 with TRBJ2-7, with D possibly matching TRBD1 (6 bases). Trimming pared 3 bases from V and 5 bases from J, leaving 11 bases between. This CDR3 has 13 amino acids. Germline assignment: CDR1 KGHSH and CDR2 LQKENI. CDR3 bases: TGTGCCAGCTCACCTTACAGGGACCACGAGCAGTACTTC. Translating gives CASSPYRDHEQYF.

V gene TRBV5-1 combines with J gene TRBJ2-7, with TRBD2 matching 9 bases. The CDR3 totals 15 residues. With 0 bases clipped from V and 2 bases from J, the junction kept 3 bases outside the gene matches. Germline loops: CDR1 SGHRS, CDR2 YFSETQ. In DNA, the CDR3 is TGCGCCAGCAGCTTGGGTAGCGGGGGTCCCTACGAGCAGTACTTC. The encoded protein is CASSLGSGGPYEQYF.

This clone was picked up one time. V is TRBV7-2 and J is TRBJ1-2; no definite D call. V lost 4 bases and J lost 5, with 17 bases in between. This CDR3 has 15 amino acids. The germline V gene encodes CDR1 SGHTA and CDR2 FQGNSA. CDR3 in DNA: TGTGCCAGCAGCTCCCAGTCTGGGCAATGGTATGGCTACACCTTC. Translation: CASSSQSGQWYGYTF.

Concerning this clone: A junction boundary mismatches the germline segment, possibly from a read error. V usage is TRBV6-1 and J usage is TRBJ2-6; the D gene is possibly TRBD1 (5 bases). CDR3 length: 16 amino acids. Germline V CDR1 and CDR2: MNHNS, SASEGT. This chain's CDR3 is CASSGGVASGANGLTF. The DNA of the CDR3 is TGTGCCAGCAGTGGGGGTGTAGCCTCTGGGGCCAACGGCCTGACTTTC.

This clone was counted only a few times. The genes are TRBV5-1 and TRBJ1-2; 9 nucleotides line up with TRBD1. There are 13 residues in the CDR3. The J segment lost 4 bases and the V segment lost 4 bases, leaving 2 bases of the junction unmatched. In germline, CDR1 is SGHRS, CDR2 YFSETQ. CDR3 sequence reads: CASSPTGGYGYTF. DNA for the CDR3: TGCGCCAGCAGCCCGACAGGGGGCTATGGCTACACCTTC.

CDR3 nucleotide sequence: TGTGCCAGCAGCGAGGACAGGGGAAACTCTGGAAACACCATATATTTT. Translated, it gives CASSEDRGNSGNTIYF. The chain recombines TRBV9 with TRBJ1-3; 9 bases agree with TRBD1. The V segment lost 3 bases and the J segment 0 bases; nucleotides outside the gene matches: 4. The CDR3 has 16 amino acids. Germline V CDR1 and CDR2: SGDLS, YYNGEE.

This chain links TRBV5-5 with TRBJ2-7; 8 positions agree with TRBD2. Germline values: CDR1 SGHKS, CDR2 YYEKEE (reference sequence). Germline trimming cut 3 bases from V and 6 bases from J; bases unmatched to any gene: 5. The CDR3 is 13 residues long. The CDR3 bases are TGTGCCAGCAGCTCTGGACGGGGGGGCGAGCAGTACTTC. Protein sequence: CASSSGRGGEQYF.

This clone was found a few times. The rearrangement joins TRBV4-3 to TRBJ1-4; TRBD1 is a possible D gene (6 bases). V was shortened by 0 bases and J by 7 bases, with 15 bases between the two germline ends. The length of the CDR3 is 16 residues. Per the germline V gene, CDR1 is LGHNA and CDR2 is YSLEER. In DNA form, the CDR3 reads TGCGCCAGCAGCCAAGATGCCTTTACAGGGACTGAAAAACTGTTTTTT. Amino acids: CASSQDAFTGTEKLFF.

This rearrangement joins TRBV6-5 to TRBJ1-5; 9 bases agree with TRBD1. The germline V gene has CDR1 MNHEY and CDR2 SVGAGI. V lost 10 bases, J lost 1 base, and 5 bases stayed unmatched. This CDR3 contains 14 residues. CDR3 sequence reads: CATRGQGSNQPQHF. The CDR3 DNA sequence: TGTGCCACCAGGGGACAGGGCAGCAATCAGCCCCAGCATTTT.

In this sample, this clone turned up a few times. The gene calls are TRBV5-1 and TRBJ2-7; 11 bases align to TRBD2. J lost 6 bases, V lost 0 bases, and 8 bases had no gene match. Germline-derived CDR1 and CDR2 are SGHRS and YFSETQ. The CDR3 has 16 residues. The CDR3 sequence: CASSLGIAGGPGEQYF. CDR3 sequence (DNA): TGCGCCAGCAGCTTGGGGATAGCGGGGGGGCCAGGCGAGCAGTACTTC.

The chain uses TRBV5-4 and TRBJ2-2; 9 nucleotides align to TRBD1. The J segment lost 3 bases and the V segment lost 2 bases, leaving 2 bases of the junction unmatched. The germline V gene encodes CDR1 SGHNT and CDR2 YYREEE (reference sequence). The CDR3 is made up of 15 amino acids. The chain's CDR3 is CASSFGTGHTGELFF. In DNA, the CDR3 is TGTGCCAGCAGCTTCGGGACAGGGCACACCGGGGAGCTGTTTTTT.

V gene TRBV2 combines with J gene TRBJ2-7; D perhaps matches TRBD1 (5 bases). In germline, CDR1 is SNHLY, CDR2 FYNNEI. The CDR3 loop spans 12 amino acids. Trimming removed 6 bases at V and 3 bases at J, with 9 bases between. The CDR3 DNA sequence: TGTGCCAGCAGAAGGACACACTACGAGCAGTACTTC. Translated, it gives CASRRTHYEQYF.

In nucleotides, the CDR3 is TGTGCCAGCAGCTCGGCGCGGTTAGAGCAGTACTTC. Its translation: CASSSARLEQYF. V usage is TRBV7-2 and J usage is TRBJ2-7, with D unclear. The germline CDR1 and CDR2 sequences are SGHTA and FQGNSA. This CDR3 has 12 residues. Trimming took off 4 bases at V and 7 bases at J, with 11 bases between the two ends.